The clone carrying this T cell receptor (beta chain) was counted a few times. What it binds is not known. These data come from a study of blood T cells in healthy people across ages. Study observations and caveats: Diversity figures derived from one million T cells were judged to underestimate the true value. Because donor CMV status was unknown, expanded clonotype changes were possibly confounded.

The CDR3 contains 15 residues. Trimming removed 3 bases from V and 2 bases from J, with 14 bases in between. Germline values: CDR1 LGHNA, CDR2 YSLEER. Alongside a J-beta primer mix, a sample-barcoded 5' primer served in a second PCR lasting about 7 to 11 cycles. From each sample, at least 2.5 million paired-end reads containing CDR3 were obtained. TCRdb independently ran MiXCR on the 5' RACE reads; one entry per CDR3 protein. The data hold some 800,000 distinct CDR3 sequences, with 25% observed a single time. In addition, the sample was reused for a study of T cells of mothers and their children.

The TCR originated in a boy younger than 18 in good health. Material: blood. The chain has TRBV4-3 and TRBJ2-7; D is possibly TRBD1 (5 bases). The CDR3 loop reads CASSHTQDSTYEQYF. In DNA form, the CDR3 reads TGCGCCAGCAGCCACACACAGGATTCCACCTACGAGCAGTACTTC.